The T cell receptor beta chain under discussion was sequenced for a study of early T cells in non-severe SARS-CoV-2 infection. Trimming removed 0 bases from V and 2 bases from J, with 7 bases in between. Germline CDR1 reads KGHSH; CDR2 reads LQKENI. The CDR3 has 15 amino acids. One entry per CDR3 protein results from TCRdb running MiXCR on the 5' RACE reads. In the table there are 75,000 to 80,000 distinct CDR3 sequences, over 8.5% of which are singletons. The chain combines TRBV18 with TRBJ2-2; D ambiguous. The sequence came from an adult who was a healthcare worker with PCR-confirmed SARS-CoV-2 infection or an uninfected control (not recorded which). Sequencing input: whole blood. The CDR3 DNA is TGTGCCAGCTCACCACCCGGTCTCAACACCGGGGAGCTGTTTTTT. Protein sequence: CASSPPGLNTGELFF.